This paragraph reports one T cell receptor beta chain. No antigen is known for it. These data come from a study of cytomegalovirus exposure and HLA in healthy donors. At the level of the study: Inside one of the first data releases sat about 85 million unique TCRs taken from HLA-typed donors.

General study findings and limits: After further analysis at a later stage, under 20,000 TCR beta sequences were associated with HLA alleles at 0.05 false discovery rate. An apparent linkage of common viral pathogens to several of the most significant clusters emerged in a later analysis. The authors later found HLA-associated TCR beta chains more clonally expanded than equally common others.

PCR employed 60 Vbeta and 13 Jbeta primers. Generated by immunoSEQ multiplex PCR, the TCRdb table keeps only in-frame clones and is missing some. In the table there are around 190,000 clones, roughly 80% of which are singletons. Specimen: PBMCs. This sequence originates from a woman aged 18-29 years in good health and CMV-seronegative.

Here the CDR3 DNA reads TGTGCCAGCAGGGGCTCTTGGGATACGCAGTATTTT. As protein: CASRGSWDTQYF. The V and J genes are TRBV27 and TRBJ2-3; D is unclear. Trimming removed 6 bases from V and 6 bases from J, with 10 bases in between. The CDR3 consists of 12 residues. Germline CDR1 MNHEY, CDR2 SMNVEV (reference sequence).